The present T cell receptor beta chain was sequenced within a study of T-cell memory formation after mild COVID-19 listed by TCRdb under 2021. Regarding the study in general: Most TCR sequence clusters were specific to one of the two donors. T-cell clones expanding and contracting after mild COVID-19 in a couple of donors were tracked by longitudinal TCRalpha and TCRbeta repertoire sequencing. Two young, previously healthy adult volunteers made up the cohort, one male and one female.

TCRdb shows the sequencer as Illumina NovaSeq 6000. Using 5'RACE with constant-segment primers, TCRalpha and TCRbeta cDNA libraries were constructed, with sample barcodes and unique molecular identifiers added in the process. RNA was extracted from every sample with Trizol reagent. Library amplification was performed in two PCR steps, and a second sample barcode and Illumina TruSeq adapters were introduced in the second step. Libraries were sequenced on an Illumina NovaSeq with 2 x 150 bp paired-end reads. As for how the authors treated the data: With migec v1.2.7, reads were demultiplexed and then collapsed into UMI-guided consensus sequences. With mixcr v2.1.11, UMI consensuses were aligned to TRA and TRB V and J templates and assembled into clonotypes. Clonotypes were classified as expanded or contracted when called significant by both edgeR and NoisET, with noise models trained on biological replicates. edgeR calls used a false discovery rate-adjusted p below 0.01 and a log2 fold-change threshold of 1. As an exploratory analysis of dynamics, max-normalized trajectories of the 1000 most abundant clonotypes were examined with PCA combined with hierarchical clustering. Each responding clone was given a CD4 or CD8 phenotype based on the CD4+ and CD8+ repertoires, which had been sequenced separately. Clones were called with MiXCR by TCRdb after fastp trimmed the public reads at Q25, and only in-frame beta chains were retained. One record per CDR3 amino acid sequence lists the most common genes and DNA. The V and J calls, along with clone size, are taken from TCRdb and not from the paper's own processing. The sample table lists some 330,000 distinct CDR3 sequences, more than 20% of them with a count of one. Of the sample, about 12% falls within the top ten clones.

On this clonotype itself: It has no known antigen specificity. No qualities accompany the bases; no much larger clone lies one base away.

Deletion took 3 bases off V and 7 bases off J, with a span of 10 bases between the germline ends. Including cysteine and phenylalanine, the CDR3 has 13 amino acids. The sequence is cut down to CDR3 DNA, 39 bases in frame from base 1. Ficoll-Paque density gradient centrifugation was used to isolate PBMCs. The full study reports these points: Some responding clones were detected in pre-infection memory, which suggested that pre-existing cross-reactive memory T cells had joined the SARS-CoV-2 response. Contracting CD4+ clones turned up mainly in the CM and EM memory subsets, whereas EMRA was where CD8+ clones were enriched. The study included only a couple of mild cases, and larger cohorts that include severe cases with pre-infection samples were judged to be necessary. From day 15 to 85, contracting clones showed balanced CD4/CD8 phenotypes, whereas a second wave of clones that expanded from day 15 to 37 leaned towards CD4+. SARS-CoV-2 specificity of the second-wave clones peaking on day 37 was not confirmed.

Sequencing used PBMCs or a T cell subset sorted from them (not recorded which). The TCR comes from an adult woman who had mild COVID-19 (a few samples of this study predate the infection). The sample titles of this study are shuffled in the database, so cell type and time point are left out; the donor was told from shared clones. The sequence links TRBV12-3 or TRBV12-4 to TRBJ2-4; the D gene is perhaps TRBD2, from 5 matching bases. At the DNA level, the sequence is TGTGCCAGCAGTTTCGGGGAAGGTAACATTCAGTACTTC. Its coded protein is CASSFGEGNIQYF.